This entry lists 27 T cell receptor beta chains sequenced from one sample in a study of human T cells and chemical hapten exposure. Time point noted: patch test 2, 6 weeks after DPC sensitization. As to treatment: therapeutic diphenylcyclopropenone sensitization with weekly scalp DPC. A single record per CDR3 protein comes from TCRdb applying MiXCR to the RACE reads. The sample carries about 380,000 distinct CDR3 sequences, about 6.3% recorded once. The source was whole blood, collected in connection with sensitization to the hapten diphenylcyclopropenone (DPC). Every receptor here comes from a woman younger than 35 with alopecia areata. Some clones in this sample may be carry-over from other donors' samples.

There are many counts of this clonotype. This chain links TRBV7-2 with TRBJ1-6, with a tentative D call TRBD1 (6 bases). The CDR3 is made up of 15 amino acids. V was cut by 1 base and J by 10 bases, with 14 bases left in between. The germline CDR1 and CDR2 sequences are SGHTA and FQGNSA. The CDR3 sequence: CASSLVFTGSSPLHF. In DNA form, the CDR3 reads TGTGCCAGCAGCTTAGTGTTTACAGGGTCATCACCCCTCCACTTT.

The rearrangement joins TRBV14 to TRBJ2-1; D unresolved. Germline-derived CDR1 and CDR2 are SGHDN and FVKESK. CDR3 size: 15 residues. The V end was cut by 0 bases, the J end by 8 bases, with 14 bases between. The DNA of the CDR3 is TGTGCCAGCAGCCAAGAACGCCCCTCAGACCATGAGCAGTTCTTC. It yields the protein CASSQERPSDHEQFF.

This clonotype was picked up a small number of times. V gene TRBV5-1 combines with J gene TRBJ1-6, with TRBD1 matching over 9 bases. Trimming cost V 6 bases and J 4 bases; bases outside gene matches: 5. The CDR3 totals 15 residues. CDR1 is SGHRS and CDR2 is YFSETQ in the germline V gene. CDR3 residues: CASTDGTGYNSPLHF. DNA for the CDR3: TGCGCCAGCACCGACGGGACAGGGTATAATTCACCCCTCCACTTT.

This clonotype was recorded a few times. V is TRBV20-1 and J is TRBJ2-7, with 12 bases matching TRBD1. This CDR3 has 14 amino acids. Unmatched junction bases numbered 8, after V lost 4 bases and J lost 7 bases. CDR1 DFQATT and CDR2 SNEGSKA come from the germline V gene (reference sequence). The CDR3 DNA reads as TGCAGTGCTACTGGGGGACAGGGGGCAGGGGAGCAGTACTTC. Translation: CSATGGQGAGEQYF.

V usage is TRBV4-1 and J usage is TRBJ1-1; the D is unclear. Germline lookup yields CDR1 MGHRA and CDR2 YSYEKL. The V and J ends lost 7 bases and 1 base respectively, with 13 bases between them. The CDR3 spans 14 residues. The CDR3 bases are TGCGCCAGCAAATTCGTTTACAGGAACACTGAAGCTTTCTTT. Translating gives CASKFVYRNTEAFF.

This chain joins TRBV6-1 and TRBJ2-3, with D perhaps TRBD2 (5 bases). Looked up from germline, CDR1 is MNHNS and CDR2 is SASEGT. V was shortened by 0 bases and J by 0 bases, with 7 bases between the two germline ends. The CDR3 spans 15 residues. CDR3 loop: CASSEACGSTDTQYF. The CDR3 DNA reads as TGTGCCAGCAGTGAAGCGTGCGGGAGCACAGATACGCAGTATTTT.

This clonotype came up a few times. This chain joins TRBV24-1 and TRBJ1-5; D ambiguous. The CDR3 covers 15 residues. Germline V gene lookup returns CDR1 KGHDR and CDR2 SFDVKD. V lost 5 bases and J 0 bases, leaving 10 bases between the germline ends. Written as DNA, the CDR3 is TGTGCCACCAGTGGTCTCCAGGATAGCAATCAGCCCCAGCATTTT. This sequence encodes CATSGLQDSNQPQHF.

This clonotype came up a few times. The chain combines TRBV7-2 with TRBJ2-3; possible D gene TRBD2, 6 bases. Germline CDR1 SGHTA, CDR2 FQGNSA. The CDR3 consists of 13 residues. V dropped 5 bases and J dropped 4 bases, with 10 bases sitting between them. The CDR3 loop is CASSRRLADTQYF. The CDR3 DNA is TGTGCCAGCAGCCGGCGACTAGCAGATACGCAGTATTTT.

This clonotype was counted a few times. This rearrangement joins TRBV29-1 to TRBJ2-1; D perhaps matches TRBD2 (7 bases). With 4 bases removed from V and 0 bases from J, the gap between germline ends came to 19 bases. This CDR3 region has 17 residues. Germline CDR1 reads SQVTM; CDR2 reads ANQGSEA. The CDR3 DNA is TGCAGCGTTGTCGGGGGGCTGCGAATAAGCTCCTACAATGAGCAGTTCTTC. Encoded protein: CSVVGGLRISSYNEQFF.

The rearrangement joins TRBV6-5 to TRBJ2-6, with D possibly matching TRBD1 (6 bases). Trimming removed 2 bases from V and 2 bases from J, with 13 bases in between. This CDR3 region has 17 residues. Germline CDR1 is MNHEY and CDR2 is SVGAGI. CDR3 sequence: CASSYGLEGAGANVLTF. As DNA, the CDR3 is TGTGCCAGCAGTTACGGTTTAGAGGGGGCTGGGGCCAACGTCCTGACTTTC.

This clonotype has a handful of counts. This sequence joins TRBV5-4 and TRBJ1-5; D is perhaps TRBD1 (5 bases). The V end was cut by 0 bases, the J end by 2 bases, with 9 bases between. Germline V gene data show CDR1 as SGHNT and CDR2 as YYREEE (reference sequence). This CDR3 is built from 15 residues. CDR3 loop: CASSLDGAGNQPQHF. In DNA, the CDR3 is TGTGCCAGCAGCTTGGACGGGGCCGGCAATCAGCCCCAGCATTTT. The entire variable domain, with the rest obtained from reference TRBV5-4 and TRBJ1-5, is as follows: ETGVTQSPTHLIKTRGQQVTLRCSSQSGHNTVSWYQQALGQGPQFIFQYYREEENGRGNFPPRFSGLQFPNYSSELNVNALELDDSALYLCASSLDGAGNQPQHFGDGTRLSIL.

This chain connects TRBV20-1 to TRBJ2-7; 7 bases match TRBD1. J gave up 4 bases and V 5 bases, and 8 bases lay outside the gene matches. Germline CDR1 DFQATT, CDR2 SNEGSKA (reference sequence). The CDR3 totals 13 residues. The CDR3 DNA sequence: TGCAGTGCTTATGAGGACAGGACGTACGAGCAGTACTTC. Encoded protein: CSAYEDRTYEQYF.

Only a few counts were recorded for this clonotype. This sequence joins TRBV7-8 and TRBJ2-3, with 10 positions matching TRBD2. Germline V lookup: CDR1 SGHVS, CDR2 FQNEAQ. V trimming: 5 bases; J trimming: 9 bases; junction bases outside the gene matches: 11. The CDR3 sequence is 15 residues long. The CDR3 region has the DNA TGTGCCAGCAGCCTCGACGAGCGGGGGGGCCGAACGCAGTATTTT. It is translated as CASSLDERGGRTQYF. Filled out from reference TRBV7-8 and TRBJ2-3, the complete variable domain reads GAGVSQSPRYKVAKRGQDVALRCDPISGHVSLFWYQQALGQGPEFLTYFQNEAQLDKSGLPSDRFFAERPEGSVSTLKIQRTQQEDSAVYLCASSLDERGGRTQYFGPGTRLTVL.

A few counts support this clonotype. The rearrangement joins TRBV4-2 to TRBJ2-7; possible D gene TRBD2, 7 bases. Deletions cut 1 base from V and 2 bases from J, with 15 bases between. From germline, CDR1 is LGHNA and CDR2 YNFKEQ. This CDR3 region has 16 residues. The CDR3 sequence is CASSQVAGASTYEQYF. For the CDR3, the DNA is TGTGCCAGCAGCCAAGTTGCGGGGGCGTCCACCTACGAGCAGTACTTC.

This clonotype turned up a few times. This chain connects TRBV4-3 to TRBJ1-5; no reliable D call. The CDR3 covers 15 residues. CDR1 is LGHNA, CDR2 YSLEER, per germline. The V and J ends lost 0 bases and 1 base respectively, with 7 bases between them. CDR3 DNA: TGCGCCAGCAGCCAAGATTGGGAAAGCAATCAGCCCCAGCATTTT. Its translation is CASSQDWESNQPQHF.

This clonotype was counted only a few times. The rearrangement uses TRBV27 and TRBJ1-6; 7 bases line up with TRBD1. The CDR3 is 14 residues long. Trimming at V came to 4 bases and at J to 7 bases, leaving 4 bases not matched to a gene. From germline, CDR1 is MNHEY and CDR2 SMNVEV (reference sequence). The CDR3 reads CASSYRGLNSPLHF. CDR3 nucleotide sequence: TGTGCCAGCAGTTACAGGGGCTTAAATTCACCCCTCCACTTT.

In this sample, this clonotype turned up many times. The chain is built from TRBV3-1 and TRBJ1-2; D is unresolved. This CDR3 has 19 residues. V was shortened by 0 bases and J by 2 bases, with 22 bases between the two germline ends. Germline V gene data show CDR1 as LGHDT and CDR2 as YNNKEL (reference sequence). This chain's CDR3 is CASSQDKRRASGANYGYTF. The CDR3 nucleotides are TGTGCCAGCAGCCAAGATAAGAGGAGGGCCTCAGGCGCGAACTATGGCTACACCTTC.

The sample holds many counts of this clonotype. The CDR3 coding sequence is TGTGCCAGCAGCTTAAACTTCCGTGAAAAACTGTTTTTT. Its protein is CASSLNFREKLFF. This chain uses TRBV7-2 with TRBJ1-4, with no clear D. The V end was cut by 2 bases, the J end by 7 bases, with 8 bases between. The CDR3 is made up of 13 amino acids. Germline V lookup: CDR1 SGHTA, CDR2 FQGNSA.

This clonotype showed up just a few times. A junction boundary mismatches the germline segment, possibly from a read error. The chain has TRBV27 and TRBJ2-1, with no clear D. The CDR3 covers 9 residues. CDR1 and CDR2 from the germline V gene are MNHEY and SMNVEV (reference sequence). DNA for the CDR3: TGTGCCAGCAGTCTCCCGCCAGTTTTC. It codes for CASSLPPVF.

This clonotype was counted only a few times. The rearrangement uses TRBV12-3 or TRBV12-4 and TRBJ1-1; D is uncertain. Trimming took off 2 bases at V and 4 bases at J, with 11 bases between the two ends. The CDR3 loop spans 14 amino acids. The CDR3 here is CASSLNRLGTEAFF. The CDR3, as DNA: TGTGCCAGCAGTTTAAACCGTTTGGGCACTGAAGCTTTCTTT.

This clonotype has a handful of counts. The chain combines TRBV19 with TRBJ1-6; D unresolved. Trimming cost V 3 bases and J 0 bases, with 12 bases left between them. The CDR3 has 17 residues. CDR1 and CDR2 from the germline V gene are LNHDA and SQIVND (reference sequence). In DNA, the CDR3 is TGTGCCAGTAGTATCGCGACGGCGAGCTCCTATAATTCACCCCTCCACTTT. It is translated as CASSIATASSYNSPLHF.

The sample holds many counts of this clonotype. A junction end diverges from the germline sequence, so it may reflect a read error. The chain employs TRBV7-7 and TRBJ2-5; 7 bases match TRBD2. The V gene's germline CDR1 is SSHAT and CDR2 FNYEAQ (reference sequence). This CDR3 is built from 16 residues. Written as DNA, the CDR3 is TGTGCTAGCAGCTTAGGGGTAGGCGGGGGAACAGAGACCCAGTACTTC. Its protein product is CASSLGVGGGTETQYF.

The rearrangement links TRBV5-1 to TRBJ2-5, with TRBD1 as a possible D gene (5 bases). CDR3 size: 14 residues. The germline gives CDR1 SGHRS, CDR2 YFSETQ. V dropped 2 bases and J dropped 2 bases, with 10 bases sitting between them. The CDR3 DNA reads TGCGCCAGCAGCTTCGACAGCATTCAAGAGACCCAGTACTTC. It codes for CASSFDSIQETQYF.

CDR3 loop: CASSLGPGQGSDTQYF. The CDR3 DNA reads as TGTGCCAGCAGTCTGGGGCCTGGACAGGGGTCAGATACGCAGTATTTT. The chain joins TRBV28 to TRBJ2-3; 9 positions agree with TRBD1. V lost 5 bases to trimming and J lost 4 bases; unmatched junction nucleotides: 10. The CDR3 length is 16 residues. Germline V CDR1 and CDR2: MDHEN, SYDVKM.

At least ten counts were recorded for this clonotype. V and J are TRBV20-1 and TRBJ1-3; D call uncertain. The CDR3 length is 14 residues. Trimming removed 6 bases from V and 1 base from J, with 13 bases in between. Germline CDR1 and CDR2: DFQATT and SNEGSKA (reference sequence). CDR3 DNA sequence: TGCAGTGCGCAGAGATCGGAATCTGGAAACACCATATATTTT. Translating gives CSAQRSESGNTIYF.

The V call is TRBV7-3, the J call TRBJ2-5, with D tentatively TRBD1 or TRBD2 (5 bases each). Trimming cost V 5 bases and J 1 base, with 14 bases left between them. This CDR3 contains 15 residues. Germline-derived CDR1 and CDR2 are SGHTA and FQGTGA. DNA of the CDR3: TGTGCCAGCAGCCTATCCCGGGGCACCCAAGAGACCCAGTACTTC. It encodes CASSLSRGTQETQYF.

This clonotype was counted ten times or more. The J gene is TRBJ2-2, the V gene TRBV25-1; possibly TRBD2 for D (6 bases). This CDR3 contains 15 residues. V lost 5 bases and J lost 9, with 19 bases in between. Germline-derived CDR1 and CDR2 are MGHDK and SYGVNS. CDR3 protein: CASSPFGPRGRELFF. The DNA of the CDR3 is TGTGCCAGCAGTCCCTTCGGTCCGCGGGGTCGGGAGCTGTTTTTT.